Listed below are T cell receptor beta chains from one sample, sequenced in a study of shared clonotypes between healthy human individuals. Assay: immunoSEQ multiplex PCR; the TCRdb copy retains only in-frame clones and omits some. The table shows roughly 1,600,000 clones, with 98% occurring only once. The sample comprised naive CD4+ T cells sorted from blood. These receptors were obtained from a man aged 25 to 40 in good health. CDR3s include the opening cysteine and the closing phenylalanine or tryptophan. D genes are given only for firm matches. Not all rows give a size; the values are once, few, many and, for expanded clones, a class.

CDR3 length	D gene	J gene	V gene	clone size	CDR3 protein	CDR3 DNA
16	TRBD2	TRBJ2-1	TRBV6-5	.	CASSYGREGRYNEQFF	TGTGCCAGCAGTTATGGGCGGGAGGGCCGGTACAATGAGCAGTTCTTC
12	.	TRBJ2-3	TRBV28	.	CASSSRTDTQYF	TGTGCCAGCAGTTCTAGGACAGATACGCAGTATTTT
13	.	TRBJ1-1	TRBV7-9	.	CASSQDINTEAFF	TGTGCCAGCAGCCAGGACATCAACACTGAAGCTTTCTTT
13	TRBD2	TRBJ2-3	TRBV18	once	CASSPGGEDTQYF	TGTGCCAGCTCACCGGGGGGGGAAGATACGCAGTATTTT
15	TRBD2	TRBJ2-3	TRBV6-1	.	CASSRLAGTTDTQYF	TGTGCCAGCAGTCGACTAGCGGGAACCACAGATACGCAGTATTTT
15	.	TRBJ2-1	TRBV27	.	CASSSPGLVYNEQFF	TGTGCCAGCAGTTCTCCGGGACTGGTCTACAATGAGCAGTTCTTC
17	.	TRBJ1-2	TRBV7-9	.	CASSGTTGSRPLDGYTF	TGTGCCAGCAGCGGTACGACCGGGTCCCGCCCCCTCGACGGCTACACCTTC
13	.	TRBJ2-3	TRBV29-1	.	CSTTGLHTDTQYF	TGCAGCACCACAGGGCTACACACAGATACGCAGTATTTT
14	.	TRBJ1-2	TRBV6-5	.	CASSYGQPAGGYTF	TGTGCCAGCAGTTACGGACAGCCAGCGGGGGGCTACACCTTC
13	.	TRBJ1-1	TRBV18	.	CASSPMRNTEAFF	TGTGCCAGCTCACCAATGAGGAACACTGAAGCTTTCTTT
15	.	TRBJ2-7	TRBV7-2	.	CASSLFGTLTYEQYF	TGTGCCAGCAGCTTATTCGGGACTCTAACCTACGAGCAGTACTTC
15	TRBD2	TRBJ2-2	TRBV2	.	CASNTGAGVTGELFF	TGTGCCAGCAATACAGGAGCGGGAGTGACCGGGGAGCTGTTTTTT
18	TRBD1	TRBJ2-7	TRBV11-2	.	CASSTRTGAASGAYEQYF	TGTGCCAGCAGCACGAGGACAGGGGCCGCGTCGGGGGCTTACGAGCAGTACTTC
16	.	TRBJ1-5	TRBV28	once	CASSFTGRIGNQPQHF	TGTGCCAGCAGTTTTACAGGGAGGATTGGCAATCAGCCCCAGCATTTT
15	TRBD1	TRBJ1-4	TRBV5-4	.	CASSLRGQTNEKLFF	TGTGCCAGCAGCTTGAGGGGACAGACGAATGAAAAACTGTTTTTT
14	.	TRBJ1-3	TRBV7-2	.	CASSLGISGNTIYF	TGTGCCAGCAGCTTAGGGATCTCTGGAAACACCATATATTTT